Below are 8 T cell receptor beta chains sequenced from a single sample in a study of CD8 T cells in Susac syndrome. RNA, at roughly 0.45 to 1 ug, was reverse transcribed with random hexamers. TCRdb independently ran MiXCR on the immunoSEQ multiplex PCR reads; one entry per CDR3 protein. The repertoire has some 180,000 distinct CDR3 sequences, around 90% of them found once; the top ten carry 0.075% to 0.095%. Material for sequencing was CD4+ T cells from PBMCs. The receptors shown here come from a human donor with Susac syndrome.

The chain recombines TRBV5-1 with TRBJ2-7, with 9 bases that match TRBD2. CDR1 SGHRS and CDR2 YFSETQ come from the germline V gene. V lost 7 bases and J lost 2; bases outside the gene matches: 13. CDR3 size: 16 residues. CDR3 residues: CASPSAASGTAYEQYF. CDR3 bases: TGCGCCAGCCCCTCAGCGGCTAGCGGGACAGCCTACGAGCAGTACTTC.

The chain carries TRBV20-1 and TRBJ2-3; no definite D call. The CDR3 covers 11 residues. The germline gives CDR1 DFQATT, CDR2 SNEGSKA (reference sequence). CDR3 coding DNA: TGCAGAATCTCTAATACAGATACGCAGTATTTT. This encodes CRISNTDTQYF.

This clonotype was found once. V and J are TRBV13 and TRBJ2-1; TRBD2 aligns across 10 bases. Losses at the gene ends were 3 bases for V and 9 bases for J; bases not matched to a gene: 11. The CDR3 extends over 16 amino acids. Germline CDR1 reads PRHDT; CDR2 reads FYEKMQ (reference sequence). This CDR3 is CASSLSGLAGVSEQFF. CDR3 in DNA: TGTGCCAGCAGCTTGTCTGGGCTAGCGGGAGTGAGTGAGCAGTTCTTC.

CDR3 sequence: CSGNSPSTDTQYF. The CDR3 DNA is TGCAGTGGGAACTCACCAAGCACAGATACGCAGTATTTT. The chain recombines TRBV20-1 with TRBJ2-3; no clear D. V was trimmed by 7 bases and J by 0 bases, leaving 11 bases between them. Germline CDR1 is DFQATT and CDR2 is SNEGSKA (reference sequence). The CDR3 has 13 amino acids.

The chain joins TRBV7-2 to TRBJ1-5; possibly TRBD1 for D (5 bases). The V end was cut by 2 bases, the J end by 5 bases, with 13 bases between. The CDR3 contains 15 residues. Germline CDR1 reads SGHTA; CDR2 reads FQGNSA. CDR3 loop: CASSLWGKTDQPQHF. The DNA of the CDR3 is TGTGCCAGCAGCTTATGGGGGAAGACTGATCAGCCCCAGCATTTT.

The CDR3 coding sequence is TGTGCCAGCAGCATCGGGCAGGGGAAAGAGACCCAGTACTTC. Amino acids: CASSIGQGKETQYF. The V gene is TRBV7-3, the J gene TRBJ2-5; perhaps TRBD1 as D (6 bases). This CDR3 has 14 amino acids. V lost 5 bases and J 3 bases, leaving 13 bases between the germline ends. The germline V gene encodes CDR1 SGHTA and CDR2 FQGTGA.

V and J are TRBV3-1 and TRBJ2-1, with 11 bases that match TRBD2. V was pared by 1 base and J by 11 bases, with 10 bases of the junction left unmatched. This CDR3 region has 16 residues. Germline CDR1 LGHDT, CDR2 YNNKEL (reference sequence). CDR3 residues: CASSQALAGGPRKQFF. The CDR3, as DNA: TGTGCCAGCAGCCAAGCCCTAGCGGGGGGTCCTAGGAAGCAGTTCTTC.

This chain links TRBV20-1 with TRBJ2-2, with 8 bases aligning to TRBD2. Trimming at V came to 3 bases and at J to 0 bases, leaving 0 bases not matched to a gene. The CDR3 is 14 amino acids. Per germline, CDR1 DFQATT and CDR2 SNEGSKA (reference sequence). The chain's CDR3 is CSASSGANTGELFF. The CDR3, as DNA: TGCAGTGCTAGTAGCGGGGCGAACACCGGGGAGCTGTTTTTT.